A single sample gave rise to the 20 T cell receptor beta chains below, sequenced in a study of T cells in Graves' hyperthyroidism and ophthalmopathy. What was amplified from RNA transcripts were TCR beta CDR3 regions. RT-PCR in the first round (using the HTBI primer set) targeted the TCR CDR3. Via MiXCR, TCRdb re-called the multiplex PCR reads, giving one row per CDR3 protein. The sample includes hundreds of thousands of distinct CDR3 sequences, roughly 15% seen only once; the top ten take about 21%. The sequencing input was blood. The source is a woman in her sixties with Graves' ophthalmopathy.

The CDR3: CASALDRVDYGYTF. The CDR3 DNA is TGTGCTAGTGCTCTCGACAGGGTTGACTATGGCTACACCTTC. V and J are TRBV12-5 and TRBJ1-2; the match to TRBD1 covers 7 bases. This CDR3 spans 14 amino acids. Trimming cost V 7 bases and J 3 bases; bases outside gene matches: 8. In germline, CDR1 is LGHNT, CDR2 FRNRAP.

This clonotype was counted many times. CDR3 region: CASIPGLANNEQFF. As DNA, the CDR3 is TGTGCCAGCATCCCCGGACTAGCGAACAATGAGCAGTTCTTC. The V call is TRBV7-6, the J call TRBJ2-1, with TRBD2 matching 9 bases. Germline CDR1 SGHVS, CDR2 FNYEAQ. V shed 7 bases and J 5 bases; nucleotides not matched to a gene: 6. This CDR3 comprises 14 residues.

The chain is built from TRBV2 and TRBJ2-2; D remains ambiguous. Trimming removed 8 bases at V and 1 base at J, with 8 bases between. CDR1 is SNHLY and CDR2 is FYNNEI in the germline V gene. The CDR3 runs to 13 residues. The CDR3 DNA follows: TGTGCCAGCGGTCTGATGAACACCGGGGAGCTGTTTTTT. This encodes CASGLMNTGELFF.

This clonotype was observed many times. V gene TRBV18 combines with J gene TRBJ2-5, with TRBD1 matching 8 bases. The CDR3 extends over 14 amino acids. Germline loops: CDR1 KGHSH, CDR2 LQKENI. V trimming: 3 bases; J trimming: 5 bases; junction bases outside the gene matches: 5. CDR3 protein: CASSPTGDAETQYF. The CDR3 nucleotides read TGTGCCAGCTCACCGACAGGGGATGCGGAGACCCAGTACTTC.

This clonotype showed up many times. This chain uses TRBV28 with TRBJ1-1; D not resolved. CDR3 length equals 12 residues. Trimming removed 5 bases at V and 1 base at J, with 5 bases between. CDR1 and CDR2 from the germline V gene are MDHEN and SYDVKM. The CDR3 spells CASSKQNTEAFF. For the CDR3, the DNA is TGTGCCAGCAGTAAACAGAACACTGAAGCTTTCTTT.

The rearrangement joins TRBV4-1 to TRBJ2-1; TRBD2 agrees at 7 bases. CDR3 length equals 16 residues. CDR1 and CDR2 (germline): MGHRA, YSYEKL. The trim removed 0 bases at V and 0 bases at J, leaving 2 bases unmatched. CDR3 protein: CASSQDRGVSYNEQFF. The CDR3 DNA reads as TGCGCCAGCAGCCAAGATCGGGGGGTCTCCTACAATGAGCAGTTCTTC.

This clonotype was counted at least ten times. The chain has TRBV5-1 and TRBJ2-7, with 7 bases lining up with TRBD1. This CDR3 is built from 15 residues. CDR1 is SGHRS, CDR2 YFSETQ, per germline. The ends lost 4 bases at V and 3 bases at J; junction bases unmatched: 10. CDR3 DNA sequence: TGCGCCAGCAGCCCCGGGGACAGCGAATTCTACGAGCAGTACTTC. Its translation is CASSPGDSEFYEQYF.

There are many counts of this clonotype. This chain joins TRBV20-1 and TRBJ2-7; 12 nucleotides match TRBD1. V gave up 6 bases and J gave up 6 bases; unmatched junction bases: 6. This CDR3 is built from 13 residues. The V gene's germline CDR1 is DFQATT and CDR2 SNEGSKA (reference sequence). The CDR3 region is CSAGGTGGPEQYF. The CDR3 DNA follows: TGCAGTGCCGGAGGGACAGGGGGCCCCGAGCAGTACTTC.

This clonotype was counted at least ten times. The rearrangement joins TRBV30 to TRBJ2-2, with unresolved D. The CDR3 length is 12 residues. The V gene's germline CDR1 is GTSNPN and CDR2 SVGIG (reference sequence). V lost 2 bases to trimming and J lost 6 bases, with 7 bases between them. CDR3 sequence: CAWSFTSGELFF. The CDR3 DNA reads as TGTGCCTGGAGTTTTACTTCCGGGGAGCTGTTTTTT.

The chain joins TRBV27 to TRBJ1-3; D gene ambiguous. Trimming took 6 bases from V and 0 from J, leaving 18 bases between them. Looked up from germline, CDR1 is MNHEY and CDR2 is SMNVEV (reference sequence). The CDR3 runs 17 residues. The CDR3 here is CASSPAGIFTSGNTIYF. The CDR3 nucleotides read TGTGCCAGCAGCCCGGCGGGTATTTTCACCTCTGGAAACACCATATATTTT.

The CDR3 DNA sequence: TGCGCCAGCAGTGAGAGTGGGCGATCGGAAGAGCAGTACTTC. Protein: CASSESGRSEEQYF. The chain uses TRBV10-1 and TRBJ2-7; D uncertain. V shed 2 bases and J shed 7 bases, with 15 bases lying between them. There are 14 residues in the CDR3. The germline gives CDR1 WNHNN, CDR2 SYGVQD (reference sequence).

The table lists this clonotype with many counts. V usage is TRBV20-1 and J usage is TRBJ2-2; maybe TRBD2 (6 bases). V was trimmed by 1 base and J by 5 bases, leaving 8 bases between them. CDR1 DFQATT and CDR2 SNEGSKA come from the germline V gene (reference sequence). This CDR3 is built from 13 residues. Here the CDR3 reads CSARAEGTGELFF. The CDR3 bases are TGCAGTGCTAGAGCGGAGGGGACCGGGGAGCTGTTTTTT.

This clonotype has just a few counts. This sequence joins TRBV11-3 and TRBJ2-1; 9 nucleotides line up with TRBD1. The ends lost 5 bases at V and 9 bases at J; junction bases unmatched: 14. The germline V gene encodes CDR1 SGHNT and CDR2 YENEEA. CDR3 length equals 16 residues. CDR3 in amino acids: CASSPSGQGPVGEQFF. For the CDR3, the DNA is TGTGCCAGCAGCCCCTCCGGACAGGGGCCGGTGGGTGAGCAGTTCTTC.

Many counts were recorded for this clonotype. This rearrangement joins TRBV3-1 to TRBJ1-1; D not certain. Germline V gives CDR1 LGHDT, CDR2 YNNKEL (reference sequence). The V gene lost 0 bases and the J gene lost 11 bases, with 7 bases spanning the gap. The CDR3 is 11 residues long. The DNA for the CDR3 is TGTGCCAGCAGCCAAGATATGCGTGCTTTCTTT. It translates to CASSQDMRAFF.

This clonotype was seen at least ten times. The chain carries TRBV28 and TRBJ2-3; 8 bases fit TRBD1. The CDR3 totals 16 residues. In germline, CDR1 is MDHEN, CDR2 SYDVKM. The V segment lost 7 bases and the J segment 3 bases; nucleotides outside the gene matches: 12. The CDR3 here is CASKSSQGARTDTQYF. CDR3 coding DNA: TGTGCCAGCAAGTCCAGCCAGGGGGCACGGACAGATACGCAGTATTTT.

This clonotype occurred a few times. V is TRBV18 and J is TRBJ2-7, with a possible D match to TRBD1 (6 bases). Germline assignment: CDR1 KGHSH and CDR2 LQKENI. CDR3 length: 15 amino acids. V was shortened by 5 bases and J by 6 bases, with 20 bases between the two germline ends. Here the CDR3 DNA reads TGTGCCAGCTCATCCTCAACAGGGACGCTGGGCGAGCAGTACTTC. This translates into CASSSSTGTLGEQYF.

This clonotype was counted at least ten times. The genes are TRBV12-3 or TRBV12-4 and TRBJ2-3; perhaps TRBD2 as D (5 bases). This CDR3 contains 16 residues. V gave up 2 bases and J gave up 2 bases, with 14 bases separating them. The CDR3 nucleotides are TGTGCCAGCAGTTTATGGTCCTCCGGGGTCACAGATACGCAGTATTTT. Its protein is CASSLWSSGVTDTQYF.

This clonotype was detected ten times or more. The CDR3 region is CASSLAGLGETQYF. DNA of the CDR3: TGTGCCAGCAGTCTAGCGGGATTGGGGGAGACCCAGTACTTC. The J gene is TRBJ2-5, the V gene TRBV28; TRBD2 agrees at 9 bases. This CDR3 comprises 14 residues. J gave up 5 bases and V 5 bases, and 6 bases lay outside the gene matches. Germline assignment: CDR1 MDHEN and CDR2 SYDVKM.

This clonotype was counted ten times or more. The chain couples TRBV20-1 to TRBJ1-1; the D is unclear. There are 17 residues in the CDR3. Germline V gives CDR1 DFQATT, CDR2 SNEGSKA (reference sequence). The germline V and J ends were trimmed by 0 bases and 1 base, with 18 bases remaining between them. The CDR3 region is CSARDRGVSQGNTEAFF. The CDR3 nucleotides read TGCAGTGCTAGAGATCGCGGAGTATCTCAAGGGAACACTGAAGCTTTCTTT.

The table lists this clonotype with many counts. For the CDR3, the DNA is TGTGCCAGCAGCCACCGAAGCGGTTCCGGGGAGCTGTTTTTT. As protein: CASSHRSGSGELFF. The V and J genes are TRBV3-1 and TRBJ2-2; weak D call: TRBD2 (5 bases). The V gene's germline CDR1 is LGHDT and CDR2 YNNKEL (reference sequence). Trimming removed 3 bases at V and 6 bases at J, with 11 bases between. The length of the CDR3 is 14 residues.